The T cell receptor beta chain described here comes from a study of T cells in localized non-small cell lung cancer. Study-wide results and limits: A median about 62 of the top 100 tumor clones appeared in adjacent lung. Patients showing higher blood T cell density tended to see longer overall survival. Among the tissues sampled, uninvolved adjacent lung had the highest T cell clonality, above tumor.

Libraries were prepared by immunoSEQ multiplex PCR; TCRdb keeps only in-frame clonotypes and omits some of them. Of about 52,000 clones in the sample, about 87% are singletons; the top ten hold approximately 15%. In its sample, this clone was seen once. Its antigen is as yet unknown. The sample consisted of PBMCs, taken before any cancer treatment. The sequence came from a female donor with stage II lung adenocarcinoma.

Here the CDR3 reads CASSQPTGGNGYTF. In DNA, the CDR3 is TGCGCCAGCAGCCAACCAACAGGGGGCAATGGCTACACCTTC. This chain connects TRBV4-1 to TRBJ1-2; TRBD1 aligns across 9 bases. Trimming at V came to 2 bases and at J to 6 bases, leaving 4 bases not matched to a gene. The CDR3 totals 14 residues. Germline V CDR1 and CDR2: MGHRA, YSYEKL.